The sequence of this TCR beta chain was determined in a study of OX40 agonist ivuxolimab in advanced cancers. This clone was found once. Using immunoSEQ multiplex PCR, the repertoire was profiled, and TCRdb retains in-frame clones only, with some absent. The table lists 40,000 or so clones, 92% of them singletons, with approximately 9.6% in the top ten. Per germline, CDR1 SGHDN and CDR2 FVKESK. V gave up 1 base and J gave up 4 bases, with 8 bases separating them. The CDR3 length is 14 residues. The chain has TRBV14 and TRBJ1-3; the D is unclear. The receptor was isolated from an adult with an advanced solid tumor such as melanoma, head and neck, liver or kidney cancer. Material: CD4+ or CD8+ T cells sorted from blood, obtained in a trial of the OX40 agonist ivuxolimab. The CDR3 DNA follows: TGTGCCAGCAGCCAAGCGGCGAACGGAAACACCATATATTTT. Its translation: CASSQAANGNTIYF.